These T cell receptor beta chains were read from a single sample in a study of T cells in Graves' hyperthyroidism and ophthalmopathy. From the multiplex PCR reads, TCRdb called clonotypes with MiXCR, one entry per CDR3 protein. The sample yields fewer than 700,000 distinct CDR3 sequences, around 15% seen once. Sequenced material: blood. Receptors originate from a woman in her twenties or thirties with Graves' hyperthyroidism. The CDR3 runs from the conserved cysteine through the conserved F or W. A D gene is named only where the DNA matches it firmly. The size field is filled for only some rows; it gives once, few, many or a size class.

j_call | v_call | d_call | clone_size | cdr3_length | cdr3_nt | cdr3_aa
TRBJ2-3 | TRBV7-9 | . | . | 12 | TGTGCCAGCAGTCAGACACCAGATACGCAGTATTTT | CASSQTPDTQYF
TRBJ1-2 | TRBV27 | TRBD1 | many | 15 | TGTGCCAGCAGCGAGACAGGGGGCGCCCACTATGGCTACACCTTC | CASSETGGAHYGYTF
TRBJ1-1 | TRBV10-3 | TRBD1 | many | 12 | TGTGCCACCAGGGGGACGAACACTGAAGCTTTCTTT | CATRGTNTEAFF
TRBJ1-2 | TRBV5-1 | . | many | 13 | TGCGCCAGCAGCTCTCAGGACGGCTATGGCTACACCTTC | CASSSQDGYGYTF
TRBJ2-5 | TRBV12-3/TRBV12-4 | . | many | 15 | TGTGCCAGCAGTTTAAGTCGGCGGAAAGAAGAGACCCAGTACTTC | CASSLSRRKEETQYF
TRBJ1-1 | TRBV20-1 | . | many | 12 | TGCAGTGCCAGCGGGGGTAGGAGTGAAGCTTTCTTT | CSASGGRSEAFF
TRBJ1-2 | TRBV19 | TRBD1 | . | 15 | TGTGCCACTGGCCCGGGGACAGTCCTCGACTATGGCTACACCTTC | CATGPGTVLDYGYTF
TRBJ1-1 | TRBV5-6 | . | . | 16 | TGTGCCAGCAGCTTGGAGTATGATAGGTCGGGTACTGAAGCTTTCTTT | CASSLEYDRSGTEAFF
TRBJ1-1 | TRBV28 | . | many | 14 | TGTGCCAGCAGTTTACGAGGGGGGGACACTGAAGCTTTCTTT | CASSLRGGDTEAFF
TRBJ1-6 | TRBV28 | . | many | 15 | TGTGCCAGCAGTGTCCCGGGCCCCCCAACGGGGGCCCTCCACTTT | CASSVPGPPTGALHF
TRBJ1-2 | TRBV5-4 | TRBD1 | . | 13 | TGTGCCAGCAGGCCCGGGACAGGGGACGGCTACACCTTC | CASRPGTGDGYTF
TRBJ2-5 | TRBV10-3 | . | . | 12 | TGTGCCATCAGTGAGAGTGAGGAGACCCAGTACTTC | CAISESEETQYF
TRBJ1-1 | TRBV4-3 | . | few | 13 | TGCGCCAGCAGCCAAGATCGTAGACATGGAGCTTTCTTT | CASSQDRRHGAFF
TRBJ2-7 | TRBV7-2 | . | many | 14 | TGTGCCAGCAGCTTGTTGGGGGCGGGCTACGAGCAGTACTTC | CASSLLGAGYEQYF
TRBJ1-6 | TRBV5-6 | TRBD1 | few | 16 | TGTGCCAGCAGCTCTATCCCGGGACAGGGAGATTCACCCCTCCACTTT | CASSSIPGQGDSPLHF
TRBJ2-1 | TRBV3-1 | . | many | 11 | TGTGCCAGCAGCCATGGCGGGGAGCAGTTCTTC | CASSHGGEQFF
TRBJ2-7 | TRBV7-9 | TRBD2 | few | 13 | TGTGCCAGCAGCCGTGCGGGGGACTACGAGCAGTACTTC | CASSRAGDYEQYF
TRBJ2-1 | TRBV7-9 | TRBD1 | . | 16 | TGTGCCAGCAGCTTAGACGACAGGGGGCCCTACAATGAGCAGTTCTTC | CASSLDDRGPYNEQFF
TRBJ2-1 | TRBV6-1 | . | many | 15 | TGTGCCAGCAGTGACACAGGGCGAGTTAGCAATGAGCAGTTCTTC | CASSDTGRVSNEQFF
TRBJ2-1 | TRBV30 | TRBD2 | few | 15 | TGTGCCTGGAGTGGACTAGCGGGAGGATACAATGAGCAGTTCTTC | CAWSGLAGGYNEQFF
TRBJ1-5 | TRBV27 | . | few | 16 | TGTGCCAGCAGTGATAGGGGTCGGAGCTTTAATCAGCCCCAGCATTTT | CASSDRGRSFNQPQHF
TRBJ1-1 | TRBV20-1 | TRBD1 | . | 12 | TGCAGTGCCAAGACAGGGGTCTCTGAAGCTTTCTTT | CSAKTGVSEAFF
TRBJ2-1 | TRBV6-1 | . | many | 15 | TGTGCCAGCGCGGCTTTAGCGGTCTCCTACAATGAGCAGTTCTTC | CASAALAVSYNEQFF
TRBJ2-7 | TRBV18 | TRBD2 | . | 18 | TGTGCCAGCTCACCACCGGGACTAGCGGGGATTTTCTCCTACGAGCAGTACTTC | CASSPPGLAGIFSYEQYF
TRBJ1-2 | TRBV5-1 | TRBD1 | few | 14 | TGTGCCAGCAGCGTCGACGGGACAGGTCATGGCTACACCTTC | CASSVDGTGHGYTF
TRBJ1-2 | TRBV15 | . | few | 11 | TGTGCCACCAGCAGCGGCGCTGGCTACACCTTC | CATSSGAGYTF
TRBJ2-3 | TRBV7-2 | . | few | 15 | TGTGCCAGCAGCCCCTGGGCGGTTAGCACAGATACGCAGTATTTT | CASSPWAVSTDTQYF
TRBJ2-7 | TRBV6-1 | TRBD2 | many | 15 | TGTGCCAGCAGTGAAGAATTTAGCGGGTCCTACGAGCAGTACTTC | CASSEEFSGSYEQYF
TRBJ2-7 | TRBV3-1 | TRBD2 | many | 14 | TGTGCCAGCAGCCGAACCGGGAGGACCCCCGAGCAGTACTTC | CASSRTGRTPEQYF
TRBJ1-1 | TRBV28 | TRBD1 | many | 16 | TGTGCCAGCACCATTGGTCCGACAGGGGCTGGCACTGAAGCTTTCTTT | CASTIGPTGAGTEAFF
TRBJ2-3 | TRBV7-9 | . | many | 14 | TGTGCCAGCAGCCCCCCCGAAGAATCAGATACGCAGTATTTT | CASSPPEESDTQYF
TRBJ2-1 | TRBV3-1 | TRBD2 | . | 16 | TGTGCCAGCAGCCTAATCCGGACTAGCTACTACAATGAGCAGTTCTTC | CASSLIRTSYYNEQFF
TRBJ1-2 | TRBV6-2/TRBV6-3 | . | . | 14 | TGTGCCAGCAGACCCACAGGGCAGAACTATGGCTACACCTTC | CASRPTGQNYGYTF
TRBJ2-6 | TRBV19 | . | few | 15 | TGTGCCAGTAGTAATGGGACGTCTGGGGCCAACGTCCTGACTTTC | CASSNGTSGANVLTF
TRBJ2-7 | TRBV10-3 | . | . | 18 | TGTGCCATCAGTGAGCGGTGGGCAGTTGGCGGGTTTTCGGGGGAGCAGTACTTC | CAISERWAVGGFSGEQYF
TRBJ2-1 | TRBV28 | . | many | 11 | TGTGCCAGCAGTCGGTTATATGAGCAGTTCTTC | CASSRLYEQFF
TRBJ2-5 | TRBV28 | TRBD1 | . | 14 | TGTGCCACCCTGGGACAGGGGTGGGAAGAGACCCAGTACTTC | CATLGQGWEETQYF
TRBJ2-1 | TRBV27 | TRBD1 | many | 16 | TGTGCCAGCAGTTTACACGGACAGGGACCCAACAATGAGCAGTTCTTC | CASSLHGQGPNNEQFF
TRBJ2-1 | TRBV5-1 | TRBD2 | many | 14 | TGCGCCAGCAGCTTACTAGCGGGAGGGGATGAGCAGTTCTTC | CASSLLAGGDEQFF
TRBJ1-2 | TRBV6-1 | . | many | 14 | TGTGCCAGCAGTTATTCCGGAGCAGGCTATGGCTACACCTTC | CASSYSGAGYGYTF
TRBJ2-1 | TRBV11-3 | . | many | 13 | TGTGCCAGCAGCTTCTCGCAATACAATGAGCAGTTCTTC | CASSFSQYNEQFF
TRBJ2-7 | TRBV29-1 | . | . | 14 | TGCAGCGTTGCGGGCGGGATTAGCTCCTACGAGCAGTACTTC | CSVAGGISSYEQYF
TRBJ2-1 | TRBV24-1 | TRBD2 | few | 17 | TGTGCCACCAGTGAGTCCTGGACTAGCGGGACCCACAATGAGCAGTTCTTC | CATSESWTSGTHNEQFF
TRBJ2-2 | TRBV30 | . | few | 14 | TGTGCCTGGAGTGTATATTTGGGCACCGGGGAGCTGTTTTTT | CAWSVYLGTGELFF
TRBJ2-1 | TRBV12-3/TRBV12-4 | TRBD2 | many | 15 | TGTGCCAGCAGGTCCGGGACTAGCTTCTACAATGAGCAGTTCTTC | CASRSGTSFYNEQFF
TRBJ2-2 | TRBV11-3 | TRBD2 | many | 15 | TGTGCCAGCAGCCTCCGCGGGGGTAATACCGGGGAGCTGTTTTTT | CASSLRGGNTGELFF
TRBJ1-1 | TRBV27 | TRBD1 | many | 13 | TGTGCCAGCAGCATAAACAGGGGTGGTTTTACTTTCTTT | CASSINRGGFTFF
TRBJ1-1 | TRBV5-4 | . | . | 14 | TGTGCCAGCAGCGTTCAAACAGGGTTCACTGAAGCTTTCTTT | CASSVQTGFTEAFF
TRBJ2-5 | TRBV2 | TRBD1 | many | 15 | TGTGCCAGCAGTCCCGGGACAGTGTACCAAGAGACCCAGTACTTC | CASSPGTVYQETQYF
TRBJ2-1 | TRBV20-1 | TRBD2 | many | 15 | TGCAGTGCTATTCCCCTTGCGGGAGTGAATAATGAGCAGTTCTTC | CSAIPLAGVNNEQFF